What follows are 21 T cell receptor beta chains derived from one specimen sequenced in a study of blood T cell repertoires in COVID-19. The table came from immunoSEQ multiplex PCR; TCRdb's copy has only in-frame clones and leaves some out. The sample yields about 480,000 clones, around nine tenths seen once. Sequencing was carried out using PBMCs or T cells enriched from blood (not recorded which). The receptors derive from a woman aged 40 to 50 who had recovered from COVID-19.

CDR3 residues: CASSPGTSAAYEQYF. CDR3 bases: TGTGCCAGCAGCCCCGGGACTAGCGCCGCCTACGAGCAGTACTTC. The chain recombines TRBV7-2 with TRBJ2-7; 10 bases are shared with TRBD2. The CDR3 spans 15 residues. The V and J ends lost 5 bases and 2 bases, in that order; junction bases with no gene match: 6. Germline CDR1 SGHTA, CDR2 FQGNSA.

The gene calls are TRBV19 and TRBJ1-5; 7 bases line up with TRBD1. Germline CDR1 is LNHDA and CDR2 is SQIVND (reference sequence). V was pared by 3 bases and J by 6 bases, with 8 bases of the junction left unmatched. The CDR3 totals 15 residues. The CDR3 loop reads CASSIGTVGVQPQHF. CDR3 coding DNA: TGTGCCAGTAGTATCGGGACAGTTGGGGTTCAGCCCCAGCATTTT.

This sequence joins TRBV19 and TRBJ2-5; 8 bases match TRBD1. Germline lookup yields CDR1 LNHDA and CDR2 SQIVND (reference sequence). The CDR3 has 15 residues. V was clipped by 5 bases and J by 3 bases; unmatched bases: 8. DNA for the CDR3: TGTGCCAGTAGTGTTCCCGGACAGGGTAAAGAGACCCAGTACTTC. Protein sequence: CASSVPGQGKETQYF.

The chain carries TRBV4-3 and TRBJ2-2; maybe TRBD2 (6 bases). V was shortened by 0 bases and J by 5 bases, with 22 bases between the two germline ends. The CDR3 is 19 amino acids. Germline V gene data show CDR1 as LGHNA and CDR2 as YSLEER. CDR3 sequence: CASSQEDEGLPAATGELFF. The CDR3 coding sequence is TGCGCCAGCAGCCAAGAAGATGAAGGACTACCCGCGGCTACCGGGGAGCTGTTTTTT.

This clone was recorded only once. This sequence joins TRBV24-1 and TRBJ1-5, with D perhaps matching TRBD1 (6 bases). Trimming cost V 12 bases and J 3 bases, with 11 bases left between them. The CDR3 has 12 residues. Germline assignment: CDR1 KGHDR and CDR2 SFDVKD. The DNA for the CDR3 is TGTGCCGTACAGGGCAACAATCAGCCCCAGCATTTT. Its protein is CAVQGNNQPQHF.

This clone was observed a single time. The chain uses TRBV13 and TRBJ2-7, with TRBD2 matching over 8 bases. The CDR3 runs to 16 residues. The germline V gene has CDR1 PRHDT and CDR2 FYEKMQ (reference sequence). V lost 2 bases to trimming and J lost 1 base; unmatched junction nucleotides: 7. The DNA for the CDR3 is TGTGCCAGCAGCTTACTTAGCGGGGATGGTTCCTACGAGCAGTACTTC. As protein: CASSLLSGDGSYEQYF.

V is TRBV2 and J is TRBJ2-5; 14 positions match TRBD2. The CDR3 runs to 14 residues. Trimming removed 7 bases from V and 5 bases from J; junction bases left unmatched: 3. Germline CDR1 reads SNHLY; CDR2 reads FYNNEI. This CDR3 reads CASMGLAGVETQYF. The DNA for the CDR3 is TGTGCCAGCATGGGACTAGCGGGAGTGGAGACCCAGTACTTC.

The chain is built from TRBV12-3 or TRBV12-4 and TRBJ1-2, with 7 bases matching TRBD1. This CDR3 is 12 amino acids long. The V and J ends lost 6 bases and 7 bases, in that order; junction bases with no gene match: 5. CDR3 amino acids: CASSLNRGGYTF. In DNA form, the CDR3 reads TGTGCCAGCAGCTTGAACAGGGGTGGCTACACCTTC.

The CDR3 DNA is TGTGCCATCAGTGAACTCTGGACTTACACTGAAGCTTTCTTT. Translating gives CAISELWTYTEAFF. This chain joins TRBV10-3 and TRBJ1-1; D remains unclear. Trimming stripped 3 bases from V and 3 bases from J, with 11 bases between. Per germline, CDR1 ENHRY and CDR2 SYGVKD. The CDR3 loop spans 14 amino acids.

This clone appeared a single time. The chain recombines TRBV7-8 with TRBJ1-5; D is undetermined. V was trimmed by 2 bases and J by 2 bases, leaving 22 bases between them. Germline V gene data show CDR1 as SGHVS and CDR2 as FQNEAQ. The CDR3 totals 19 residues. The CDR3 here is CASSLFGRLNYRGNQPQHF. Written as DNA, the CDR3 is TGTGCCAGCAGCTTATTCGGTCGGCTAAACTACCGCGGCAATCAGCCCCAGCATTTT.

This clone has only one observation. This rearrangement joins TRBV7-9 to TRBJ2-5; no firm D call. The CDR3 has 13 residues. Germline V CDR1 and CDR2: SEHNR, FQNEAQ (reference sequence). Between the trimmed V and J ends, which lost 5 bases and 1 base, there was a span of 8 bases. The CDR3 region has the DNA TGTGCCAGCAGCCCTGTTAGCCAAGAGACCCAGTACTTC. Translating gives CASSPVSQETQYF.

The CDR3 DNA is TGTGCCAGCAGCGACGCTGGCGGGAGCGGCTACGAGCAGTACTTC. It codes for CASSDAGGSGYEQYF. This chain connects TRBV11-2 to TRBJ2-7; 7 bases align to TRBD2. CDR1 is SGHAT and CDR2 is FQNNGV in the germline V gene. CDR3 length: 15 amino acids. The junction had 10 bases not matched to a gene; V was cut back by 5 bases and J by 3 bases.

The V gene is TRBV10-3, the J gene TRBJ1-4; D unclear. The CDR3 covers 14 residues. Germline CDR1 and CDR2: ENHRY and SYGVKD. The V gene lost 4 bases and the J gene lost 2 bases, with 8 bases spanning the gap. Here the CDR3 reads CAISARGTNEKLFF. The DNA for the CDR3 is TGTGCCATCAGTGCGCGGGGTACTAATGAAAAACTGTTTTTT.

J is TRBJ2-1 and V is TRBV11-2, with TRBD2 identical over 10 bases. This CDR3 is built from 15 residues. Trimming removed 5 bases from V and 7 bases from J; junction bases left unmatched: 8. Germline CDR1 and CDR2: SGHAT and FQNNGV. CDR3 protein: CASSPTSGIMNEQFF. CDR3 DNA: TGTGCCAGCAGCCCAACTAGCGGGATAATGAATGAGCAGTTCTTC.

The J gene is TRBJ1-2, the V gene TRBV30, with unresolved D. CDR3 length: 11 residues. Per the germline V gene, CDR1 is GTSNPN and CDR2 is SVGIG (reference sequence). The ends were cut back, 1 base at V and 8 bases at J, with 8 bases in the middle. In DNA form, the CDR3 reads TGTGCCTGGAGTGCGGGTTGGGGCTACACCTTC. Its translation is CAWSAGWGYTF.

This chain uses TRBV20-1 with TRBJ2-3, with 7 bases that match TRBD1. Germline V gene data show CDR1 as DFQATT and CDR2 as SNEGSKA (reference sequence). The V and J ends lost 3 bases and 6 bases, in that order; junction bases with no gene match: 3. The CDR3 covers 12 residues. The DNA of the CDR3 is TGCAGTGCTAGTATACAGGGGGATACGCAGTATTTT. Protein: CSASIQGDTQYF.

J is TRBJ1-1 and V is TRBV2, with D unclear. V lost 0 bases to trimming and J lost 0 bases, with 14 bases between them. CDR1 and CDR2 (germline): SNHLY, FYNNEI. This CDR3 spans 17 amino acids. The CDR3 reads CASSEAQDWGLNTEAFF. The CDR3 nucleotides read TGTGCCAGCAGTGAAGCGCAGGACTGGGGATTGAACACTGAAGCTTTCTTT.

As for this clone: The same CDR3 also results from other DNA sequences found in this sample. The chain links TRBV3-1 (or the pseudogene TRBV3-2) to TRBJ2-1; 11 bases align to TRBD2. Germline V gives CDR1 LGHDT, CDR2 YNNKEL (reference sequence). The ends lost 4 bases at V and 4 bases at J; junction bases unmatched: 3. This CDR3 spans 15 amino acids. CDR3: CASSPTSGSYNEQFF. CDR3 sequence (DNA): TGTGCCAGCAGCCCAACTAGCGGGAGTTACAATGAGCAGTTCTTC.

This clone was detected only once. The rearrangement uses TRBV18 and TRBJ2-1; TRBD2 might be the D (6 bases). The CDR3 contains 14 residues. Trimming shortened V by 4 bases and J by 7 bases, and 14 bases separated the two germline ends. Germline CDR1 is KGHSH and CDR2 is LQKENI. The CDR3 region has the DNA TGTGCCAGCTCACTCGGGGACTTTAGGAATGAGCAGTTCTTC. Encoded protein: CASSLGDFRNEQFF.

The chain combines TRBV19 with TRBJ1-1; a possible D gene is TRBD1 (5 bases). The V end lost 5 bases, the J end lost 5 bases, and 15 bases lay between the germline ends. The CDR3 runs 14 residues. CDR1 and CDR2 (germline): LNHDA, SQIVND (reference sequence). DNA for the CDR3: TGTGCCAGTAGTCACTCCGCGGGGGGGACTGAAGCTTTCTTT. This translates into CASSHSAGGTEAFF.

The chain links TRBV15 to TRBJ2-4; D is perhaps TRBD1 (6 bases). Germline CDR1 reads LNHNV; CDR2 reads YYDKDF (reference sequence). This CDR3 is 19 amino acids long. V lost 0 bases, J lost 0 bases, and 18 bases lay in between. The CDR3 region is CATSREPPGQQLAKNIQYF. Written as DNA, the CDR3 is TGTGCCACCAGCAGAGAGCCTCCGGGACAACAACTAGCCAAAAACATTCAGTACTTC.